This passage covers 8 T cell receptor beta chains from one sample sequenced in a study of shared clonotypes between healthy human individuals. The method was immunoSEQ multiplex PCR; TCRdb's version includes in-frame clones alone and lacks a portion of them. Among approximately 1.9 million clones, 93% were seen once, and the ten largest hold about 1.7%. Terminally differentiated effector memory CD45RA+ cells were left out of the naive CD8 fraction, which was CD45RO-negative and positively selected for CCR7. The material sequenced was naive CD8+ T cells from PBMCs. These receptors originate from a man between 18 and 35 years old in good health. Some clones in this sample may be carry-over from other donors' samples.

The rearrangement links TRBV16 to TRBJ2-7; 10 bases fit TRBD2. The length of the CDR3 is 16 residues. Germline trimming cut 7 bases from V and 2 bases from J; bases unmatched to any gene: 11. The germline CDR1 and CDR2 sequences are KGHSY and FQNENV. The chain's CDR3 is CASTHTELAGTYEQYF. CDR3 bases: TGTGCCAGCACCCATACTGAACTAGCGGGGACCTACGAGCAGTACTTC.

The gene calls are TRBV12-5 and TRBJ1-3; D unclear. The CDR3 is 12 amino acids. V gave up 6 bases and J gave up 4 bases, with 7 bases separating them. Germline lookup yields CDR1 LGHNT and CDR2 FRNRAP. The CDR3 DNA reads as TGTGCTAGTGGGAGAGGGGGAAACACCATATATTTT. Protein product: CASGRGGNTIYF.

V usage is TRBV27 and J usage is TRBJ2-5, with D possibly TRBD2 on 5 matching bases. The V gene's germline CDR1 is MNHEY and CDR2 SMNVEV (reference sequence). V dropped 5 bases and J dropped 7 bases, with 5 bases sitting between them. The CDR3 is 10 residues long. The CDR3 loop reads CASSRGTQYF. In DNA form, the CDR3 reads TGTGCCAGCAGTCGGGGGACCCAGTACTTC.

With regard to this clone: In the same sample, other DNA sequences code for this CDR3. V and J are TRBV27 and TRBJ2-5; 10 bases align to TRBD2. V trimming: 5 bases; J trimming: 3 bases; junction bases outside the gene matches: 3. The CDR3 consists of 14 residues. The germline gives CDR1 MNHEY, CDR2 SMNVEV (reference sequence). This chain's CDR3 is CASSSGLAEETQYF. CDR3 nucleotide sequence: TGTGCCAGCAGTAGTGGACTAGCGGAAGAGACCCAGTACTTC.

V gene TRBV2 combines with J gene TRBJ2-3; 9 bases map to TRBD2. CDR1 is SNHLY, CDR2 FYNNEI, per germline. Trimming at V came to 6 bases and at J to 1 base, leaving 17 bases not matched to a gene. CDR3 length equals 19 residues. The CDR3 spells CASRSSSGRILSRTDTQYF. In nucleotides, the CDR3 is TGTGCCAGCAGGTCCTCCAGCGGGAGGATTTTGAGTCGCACAGATACGCAGTATTTT.

The V gene is TRBV28, the J gene TRBJ2-5; D might be TRBD1 (7 bases). In germline, CDR1 is MDHEN, CDR2 SYDVKM. CDR3 length: 15 residues. The V end lost 5 bases, the J end lost 4 bases, and 17 bases lay between the germline ends. The CDR3 here is CASSPLYQGGETQYF. CDR3 in DNA: TGTGCCAGCAGTCCCTTATATCAGGGGGGAGAGACCCAGTACTTC.

On this clone itself: The junction differs from germline at one of its ends, possibly a read error. The gene calls are TRBV29-1 and TRBJ2-1, with 11 bases matching TRBD2. Germline V gives CDR1 SQVTM, CDR2 ANQGSEA. This CDR3 region has 13 residues. CDR3 sequence: CSVHGTSGNVQFF. CDR3 nucleotides: TGCAGCGTCCATGGGACTAGCGGTAATGTGCAGTTCTTC.

The rearrangement joins TRBV19 to TRBJ2-2; D is perhaps TRBD2 (5 bases). Germline CDR1 reads LNHDA; CDR2 reads SQIVND (reference sequence). V shed 5 bases and J shed 0 bases, with 7 bases lying between them. This CDR3 spans 14 amino acids. The CDR3 loop reads CASSRESNTGELFF. For the CDR3, the DNA is TGTGCCAGTAGTCGGGAATCGAACACCGGGGAGCTGTTTTTT.